This is a list of T cell receptor beta chains from one sample in a study of T cells after yellow fever vaccination. Via MiXCR, TCRdb re-called the 5' RACE reads, giving one row per CDR3 protein. The sample records a few hundred thousand distinct CDR3 sequences, about a sixth being singletons. Specimen: PBMCs, collected 5 days after the first yellow fever vaccination. The receptor source for this set is a man aged 18 to 29 who received the YFV17D yellow fever vaccine. The CDR3 runs from the conserved cysteine through the conserved F or W. D genes are given only for firm matches. Clone size is not always given. Where it is, it says once, few, many or a class for expanded clones.

V	size	J	D	DNA	CDR3
TRBV11-2	-	TRBJ2-6	-	TGTGCCAGCAGCCCGTTCTACGCCAAGGGCTCTGGGGCCAACGTCCTGACTTTC	CASSPFYAKGSGANVLTF
TRBV15	few	TRBJ1-5	-	TGTGCCACCAGCACCTATACGGGGGTAGGTTTTAGCAATCAGCCCCAGCATTTT	CATSTYTGVGFSNQPQHF
TRBV7-2	-	TRBJ1-2	-	TGTGCCAGCAGCTTAGTCGGGGGGGCAGAAGGCTACACCTTC	CASSLVGGAEGYTF
TRBV20-1	-	TRBJ1-1	-	TGCAGTGTTAGGACCCTACCTGAAGCTTTCTTT	CSVRTLPEAFF
TRBV7-2	once	TRBJ2-3	-	TGTGCCAGCACCCCGGGGGTGCCGCAGTATTTT	CASTPGVPQYF
TRBV6-5	few	TRBJ2-5	-	TGTGCCAGCAGTTACTCGCAAGCCTGGGGGGAGACCCAGTACTTC	CASSYSQAWGETQYF
TRBV20-1	few	TRBJ2-5	-	TGCAGTTCCACGAGAATCCTTACAGGGAGCCAAGAGACCCAGTACTTC	CSSTRILTGSQETQYF
TRBV5-1	-	TRBJ1-1	-	TGCGCCAGCAGCCAGACAGAAAGGGGCACTGAAGCTTTCTTT	CASSQTERGTEAFF
TRBV12-5	-	TRBJ1-5	-	TGTGCTAGTGGTCCAGGGTTACATAGCAATCAGCCCCAGCATTTT	CASGPGLHSNQPQHF
TRBV28	-	TRBJ2-3	TRBD1	TGTGCCAGCACCGTCCCAGGGGGCAGGCCAGATACGCAGTATTTT	CASTVPGGRPDTQYF
TRBV18	-	TRBJ2-5	-	TGTGCCAGCTCACCACCGCCCCTGGGGTCCCAGTACTTC	CASSPPPLGSQYF
TRBV5-4	-	TRBJ2-3	-	TGTGCCAGCAGCCCTACTAGCAGCTCTAAAGATACGCAGTATTTT	CASSPTSSSKDTQYF
TRBV29-1	-	TRBJ2-1	-	TGCAGCTCTGGGGTATGGGATGAGCAGTTCTTC	CSSGVWDEQFF
TRBV12-3/TRBV12-4	many	TRBJ1-2	-	TGTGCCAGCAGTTTCGCGGGGTCAGGGGCCTATGGCTACACCTTC	CASSFAGSGAYGYTF
TRBV24-1	few	TRBJ2-1	TRBD2	TGTGCCACCAGTGATTTGGATAGCGGGGGTAATGAGCAGTTCTTC	CATSDLDSGGNEQFF
TRBV7-9	-	TRBJ1-4	-	TGTGCCAGCAGCTTATTCGTTCAATGGGGAGGGGAAAAACTGTTTTTT	CASSLFVQWGGEKLFF
TRBV5-4	-	TRBJ2-7	TRBD2	TGTGCCAGCAGCTTGGTTCTAGCGGGGGGGCTAGAATCCTACGAGCAGTACTTC	CASSLVLAGGLESYEQYF
TRBV2	-	TRBJ2-1	-	TGTGCCAGCAGCGTAGACAGGAATGAGCAGTTCTTC	CASSVDRNEQFF
TRBV5-6	-	TRBJ2-1	-	TGTGCCAGCAGCTTTCCGTTGCTCTCCTACAATGAGCAGTTCTTC	CASSFPLLSYNEQFF
TRBV19	-	TRBJ2-1	-	TGTGCCAGTAGCTTACAGGGAGCAAATGAGCAGTTCTTC	CASSLQGANEQFF
TRBV6-1	-	TRBJ2-5	-	TGTGCCAGCAGTGAACACCGCGGCAAGCGAACCCAGTCCTTC	CASSEHRGKRTQSF
TRBV4-2	-	TRBJ2-3	-	TGTGCCAGCAGCCAGCCCCTCGCTAGCACAGATACGCAGTATTTT	CASSQPLASTDTQYF
TRBV11-1	few	TRBJ2-1	TRBD1	TGTGCCAGCAGCCGGACAGGGTATGAGCAGTTCTTC	CASSRTGYEQFF
TRBV4-3	-	TRBJ2-4	-	TGCGCCAGCAGCCAAAACTGGGTCGAAAACATTCAGTACTTC	CASSQNWVENIQYF
TRBV12-3/TRBV12-4	few	TRBJ1-1	TRBD1	TGTGCCAGCGCCCGGGGACAGGGACCCACTGAAGCTTTCTTT	CASARGQGPTEAFF
TRBV5-1	once	TRBJ1-1	-	TGCGCCAGCAGCAAGCACTCGAGTACCACTGAAGCTTTCTTT	CASSKHSSTTEAFF
TRBV4-2	-	TRBJ2-1	-	TGTGCCAGCAGCCAAGGCTTTCGCTCCTACAATGAGCAGTTCTTC	CASSQGFRSYNEQFF
TRBV4-3	few	TRBJ2-2	-	TGCGCCAGCAGCCAACCCCCCGGGAACACCGGGGAGCTGTTTTTT	CASSQPPGNTGELFF
TRBV25-1	few	TRBJ2-1	TRBD1	TGTGCCAGCAGTGATGGTCAATGGGGGACAGGGCGCAAGGAGCAGTTCTTC	CASSDGQWGTGRKEQFF
TRBV20-1	few	TRBJ2-5	-	TGCAGCGGATATCGGGGGGCAGAAGAGACCCAGTACTTC	CSGYRGAEETQYF
TRBV12-3/TRBV12-4	-	TRBJ1-2	-	TGTGCCAGCAGTTTAAAGGTGGGGCTGGGGCATGGCTACACCTTC	CASSLKVGLGHGYTF
TRBV4-1	-	TRBJ2-1	-	TGCGCCAGCAGCCACGAACCCCCGGGCCCAAGGAATTGGAATGAGCAGTTCTTC	CASSHEPPGPRNWNEQFF
TRBV4-3	-	TRBJ2-2	TRBD1	TGCGCCAGCAGCCACGGCGGACAGGGGGCCGGCACCGGGGAGCTGTTTTTT	CASSHGGQGAGTGELFF
TRBV4-2	few	TRBJ1-1	TRBD1	TGTGCCAGCAGCCCCATACAGGGGGAGGAAGCTTTCTTT	CASSPIQGEEAFF
TRBV25-1	-	TRBJ1-4	-	TGTGCCAGCAGTACCTCGGCGGGGTTCTCGAATAATGAAAAACTGTTTTTT	CASSTSAGFSNNEKLFF
TRBV13	-	TRBJ1-2	TRBD1	TGTGCCAGCAGCCCAAGACAGGGGGCAGGCTATGGCTACACCTTC	CASSPRQGAGYGYTF
TRBV20-1	-	TRBJ1-5	-	TGCAGTGCTAGAGATCTAGGACGAAGTAGCAATCAGCCCCAGCATTTT	CSARDLGRSSNQPQHF
TRBV7-9	-	TRBJ2-5	TRBD2	TGTGCCAGCAGCCCTTGGGCGGGGGGGCAAGAGACCCAGTACTTC	CASSPWAGGQETQYF
TRBV29-1	-	TRBJ1-5	-	TGCAGCGTTGTGGAGGGAAGAAATCAGCCCCAGCATTTT	CSVVEGRNQPQHF
TRBV6-1	-	TRBJ2-5	-	TGTGCCAGCAGTGATGATCTGGGCCAAGAGACCCAGTACTTC	CASSDDLGQETQYF
TRBV6-5	many	TRBJ1-2	TRBD1	TGTGCCAGCAGTTACACCCTGGCCTCAGGGGGCTATGGCTACACCTTC	CASSYTLASGGYGYTF
TRBV2	-	TRBJ1-5	-	TGTGCCAGCAGCGCCGACAGTTCCAATCAGCCCCAGCATTTT	CASSADSSNQPQHF